The sequence of this TCR beta chain was determined in a study of T cells in Graves' hyperthyroidism and ophthalmopathy. Points from the study as a whole: Ophthalmopathy cases were set apart from stable hyperthyroidism by a 13 V-J model. Blood shared most expanded thyroid clonotypes above 0.001. Prediction of ophthalmopathy progression came a median around 6 months pre-onset.

Concerning this clonotype: Its antigen is not known.

Amplified regions were TCR beta CDR3 sequences from RNA transcripts. A first-round RT-PCR of the TCR CDR3 used the HTBI primer set. TCRdb recomputed calls from the multiplex PCR reads with MiXCR, one row per CDR3 protein. The sample has 450,000 to 500,000 distinct CDR3 sequences, around a fifth seen once. This CDR3 contains 14 residues. Germline V gene lookup returns CDR1 SGHTA and CDR2 FQGNSA. The germline V and J ends were trimmed by 2 bases and 2 bases, with 7 bases remaining between them. This chain links TRBV7-2 with TRBJ1-3; no definite D call. The source material was blood. This sequence originates from a woman in her sixties or seventies with Graves' ophthalmopathy. As DNA, the CDR3 is TGTGCCAGCAGCTTATCCATAACTGGAAACACCATATATTTT. Its translation: CASSLSITGNTIYF.